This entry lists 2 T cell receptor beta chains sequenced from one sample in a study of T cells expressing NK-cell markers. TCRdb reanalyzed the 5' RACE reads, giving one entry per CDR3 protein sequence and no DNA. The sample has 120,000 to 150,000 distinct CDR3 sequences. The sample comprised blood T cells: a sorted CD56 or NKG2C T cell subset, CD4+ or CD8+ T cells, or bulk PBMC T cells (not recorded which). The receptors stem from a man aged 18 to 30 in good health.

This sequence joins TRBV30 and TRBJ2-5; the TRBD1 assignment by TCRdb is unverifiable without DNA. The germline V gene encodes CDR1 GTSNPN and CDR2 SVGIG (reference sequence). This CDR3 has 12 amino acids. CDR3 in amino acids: CAWEGTEETQYF.

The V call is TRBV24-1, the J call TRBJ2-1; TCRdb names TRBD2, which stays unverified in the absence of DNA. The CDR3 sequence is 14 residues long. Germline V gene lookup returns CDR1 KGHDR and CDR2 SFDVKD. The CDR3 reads CASAVSGNYNEQFF.